The 10 T cell receptor beta chains given below trace back to one sample, sequenced in a study of T cell responses to AZD1222 COVID-19 vaccine. The protocol was immunoSEQ multiplex PCR, while the TCRdb copy is restricted to in-frame clones and leaves out a portion. This table holds more than 150,000 clones, 70% to 90% found once. The sequencing used peripheral blood, collected after recovery from COVID-19. These TCRs come from an adult who had recovered from COVID-19.

The rearrangement joins TRBV7-9 to TRBJ1-1; 8 bases line up with TRBD1. This CDR3 has 16 residues. Germline loops: CDR1 SEHNR, CDR2 FQNEAQ (reference sequence). Trimming cost V 1 base and J 10 bases; bases outside gene matches: 14. The CDR3 region has the DNA TGTGCCAGCAGCTTAGAGACAGGGGCCCGAAGAGGGGGAGCTTTCTTT. It codes for CASSLETGARRGGAFF. The whole variable domain, remainder taken from reference TRBV7-9 and TRBJ1-1, is DTGVSQNPRHKITKRGQNVTFRCDPISEHNRLYWYRQTLGQGPEFLTYFQNEAQLEKSRLLSDRFSAERPKGSFSTLEIQRTEQGDSAMYLCASSLETGARRGGAFFGQGTRLTVV.

The chain combines TRBV27 with TRBJ2-1; TRBD2 agrees at 14 bases. This CDR3 region has 17 residues. Germline V CDR1 and CDR2: MNHEY, SMNVEV (reference sequence). V gave up 5 bases and J gave up 7 bases; unmatched junction bases: 10. CDR3 amino acids: CASSPRLAGGLGNEQFF. The CDR3 bases are TGTGCCAGCAGTCCGAGACTAGCGGGAGGGCTCGGGAATGAGCAGTTCTTC.

The V and J genes are TRBV5-4 and TRBJ2-3; TRBD1 might be the D (6 bases). Germline V gene lookup returns CDR1 SGHNT and CDR2 YYREEE (reference sequence). The germline V and J ends were trimmed by 4 bases and 2 bases, with 17 bases remaining between them. The CDR3 has 16 residues. CDR3 sequence reads: CASSTLDRIPTDTQYF. CDR3 in DNA: TGTGCCAGCAGCACCCTCGACAGGATCCCCACAGATACGCAGTATTTT.

The V call is TRBV27, the J call TRBJ1-2, with 7 bases aligning to TRBD1. The CDR3 runs 15 residues. Germline V gene sequence: CDR1 MNHEY, CDR2 SMNVEV (reference sequence). V shed 4 bases, J shed 2 bases, and the junction held 7 bases outside the gene matches. The CDR3 reads CASSSRGTANYGYTF. DNA of the CDR3: TGTGCCAGCAGTTCACGCGGGACAGCCAACTATGGCTACACCTTC.

V is TRBV18 and J is TRBJ2-1; a weak D match, TRBD2 (6 bases). CDR3 length: 13 residues. The germline V and J ends were trimmed by 3 bases and 8 bases, with 11 bases remaining between them. Germline lookup yields CDR1 KGHSH and CDR2 LQKENI. The CDR3: CASSPGREDEQFF. The CDR3 DNA is TGTGCCAGCTCACCCGGGAGAGAGGATGAGCAGTTCTTC.

As DNA, the CDR3 is TGTGCCACCAGTGATTACGGCCAGGGTTCATTAGCAGATACGCAGTATTTT. Protein: CATSDYGQGSLADTQYF. The rearrangement uses TRBV24-1 and TRBJ2-3; TRBD1 is a possible D gene (5 bases). The V and J ends lost 2 bases and 4 bases respectively, with 18 bases between them. The CDR3 is made up of 17 amino acids. In germline, CDR1 is KGHDR, CDR2 SFDVKD.

V is TRBV7-9 and J is TRBJ2-3; 10 bases are a match to TRBD2. This CDR3 has 15 residues. V shed 4 bases and J 4 bases; nucleotides not matched to a gene: 5. Germline CDR1 SEHNR, CDR2 FQNEAQ (reference sequence). Here the CDR3 reads CASSSLAGVADTQYF. DNA of the CDR3: TGTGCCAGCAGCTCGCTAGCGGGGGTTGCAGATACGCAGTATTTT.

This clone came up once. This chain joins TRBV19 and TRBJ2-3; D is unresolved. V was pared by 2 bases and J by 0 bases, with 18 bases between. The CDR3 has 18 amino acids. Germline V CDR1 and CDR2: LNHDA, SQIVND (reference sequence). CDR3 sequence: CASSIIVLFGVSTDTQYF. The CDR3, as DNA: TGTGCCAGTAGTATAATAGTCCTCTTTGGAGTGAGCACAGATACGCAGTATTTT.

The chain joins TRBV9 to TRBJ1-1, with D perhaps matching TRBD1 (5 bases). CDR3 length equals 14 residues. Germline V gives CDR1 SGDLS, CDR2 YYNGEE. Trimming shortened V by 6 bases and J by 9 bases, and 21 bases separated the two germline ends. As DNA, the CDR3 is TGTGCCAGCACCGTTGGCGACAGCTCCGTTCAAGCTTTCTTT. Residues: CASTVGDSSVQAFF.

This clone was counted a single time. In DNA, the CDR3 is TGCGCCAGCAGCTCTGGACTAGCGGGGCGAATAGATACGCAGTATTTT. Translation gives CASSSGLAGRIDTQYF. The chain joins TRBV5-1 to TRBJ2-3, with 12 nucleotides matching TRBD2. The V gene end was trimmed by 3 bases and the J gene end by 5 bases; junction bases not matched to a gene: 7. The CDR3 has 16 amino acids. The germline CDR1 and CDR2 sequences are SGHRS and YFSETQ.